Each of the 32 T cell receptor beta chains below was sequenced from the same sample in a study of blood T cell repertoires in COVID-19. This table comes from immunoSEQ multiplex PCR, and its TCRdb copy is limited to in-frame clones, with some not included. Of about 71,000 clones in the sample, 90% were seen once. Sequenced sample: peripheral blood. The receptors derive from a woman between 18 and 29 years old with acute or convalescent COVID-19.

DNA for the CDR3: TGCGCCAGCAGCCAGGACACAGGGGCAGCAACTAATGAAAAACTGTTTTTT. Residues: CASSQDTGAATNEKLFF. This rearrangement joins TRBV4-1 to TRBJ1-4, with 7 positions matching TRBD1. There are 17 residues in the CDR3. V was clipped by 3 bases and J by 0 bases; unmatched bases: 7. Germline CDR1 MGHRA, CDR2 YSYEKL.

The CDR3 loop reads CASSEAFGRAAKQYF. The CDR3 bases are TGTGCCAGCAGTGAAGCGTTTGGGCGGGCTGCTAAGCAGTACTTC. The chain joins TRBV2 to TRBJ2-7; D is perhaps TRBD2 (5 bases). Trimming removed 0 bases from V and 8 bases from J, with 17 bases in between. CDR3 length: 15 amino acids. Germline CDR1 SNHLY, CDR2 FYNNEI.

Concerning this clone itself: Other DNA sequences within the sample encode an identical CDR3. The J gene is TRBJ1-1, the V gene TRBV7-9, with 10 bases matching TRBD1. V shed 4 bases, J shed 5 bases, and the junction held 1 base outside the gene matches. Germline V gene data show CDR1 as SEHNR and CDR2 as FQNEAQ (reference sequence). The CDR3 extends over 13 amino acids. As DNA, the CDR3 is TGTGCCAGCAGCTGGGGACAGGGGACTGAAGCTTTCTTT. It codes for CASSWGQGTEAFF.

The rearrangement uses TRBV4-3 and TRBJ2-1, with 10 bases identical to TRBD2. The CDR3 covers 15 residues. The J segment lost 5 bases and the V segment lost 2 bases, leaving 3 bases of the junction unmatched. The germline V gene has CDR1 LGHNA and CDR2 YSLEER. The CDR3 DNA reads as TGCGCCAGCAGCCAATGGCTAGCGGGAGACAATGAGCAGTTCTTC. Translating it yields CASSQWLAGDNEQFF.

The chain combines TRBV9 with TRBJ2-1; 8 bases are a match to TRBD2. J lost 4 bases, V lost 0 bases, and 3 bases had no gene match. The CDR3 spans 15 residues. Germline V gene lookup returns CDR1 SGDLS and CDR2 YYNGEE. The CDR3 DNA reads TGTGCCAGCAGCGTAGCCCTAGCGGGTTACAATGAGCAGTTCTTC. Amino acids: CASSVALAGYNEQFF.

J is TRBJ1-2 and V is TRBV18; a weak D match, TRBD1 (6 bases). Trimming took 6 bases from V and 8 from J, leaving 13 bases between them. The CDR3 extends over 12 amino acids. Germline loops: CDR1 KGHSH, CDR2 LQKENI. The CDR3 protein is CASSPEGVGYTF. CDR3 coding DNA: TGTGCCAGCTCCCCAGAGGGGGTCGGCTACACCTTC.

This CDR3 reads CASSLVLSYGYTF. The CDR3 DNA follows: TGTGCCAGCAGCTTAGTCCTTTCCTATGGCTACACCTTC. The V gene is TRBV7-2, the J gene TRBJ1-2, with no clear D. The ends were cut back, 1 base at V and 4 bases at J, with 7 bases in the middle. CDR3 length equals 13 residues. In germline, CDR1 is SGHTA, CDR2 FQGNSA. The full variable domain, in which reference TRBV7-2 and TRBJ1-2 provide the parts outside the CDR3, is GAGVSQSPSNKVTEKGKDVELRCDPISGHTALYWYRQSLGQGLEFLIYFQGNSAPDKSGLPSDRFSAERTGGSVSTLTIQRTQQEDSAVYLCASSLVLSYGYTFGSGTRLTVV.

The V and J genes are TRBV21-1 and TRBJ1-2; TRBD1, the table's D call, was not compared with the DNA. TRBV21-1 is termed a pseudogene. The CDR3 sequence is 14 residues long. DNA for the CDR3: TGTGCCAGCGCGAGGGACAGGCAACCCTATGGCTACACCTTC. This sequence encodes CASARDRQPYGYTF.

This clone was recorded once. The V call is TRBV29-1, the J call TRBJ1-1, with 12 bases fitting TRBD1. J gave up 0 bases and V 1 base, and 12 bases lay outside the gene matches. The CDR3 is 19 residues long. Germline V gene sequence: CDR1 SQVTM, CDR2 ANQGSEA. The CDR3 region is CSVEALGGTGGVMNTEAFF. In DNA form, the CDR3 reads TGCAGCGTTGAAGCTTTAGGCGGGACAGGGGGCGTCATGAACACTGAAGCTTTCTTT.

The V call is TRBV14, the J call TRBJ2-1; TRBD1 might be the D (6 bases). V lost 4 bases and J 10 bases, leaving 14 bases between the germline ends. CDR3 size: 13 residues. From germline, CDR1 is SGHDN and CDR2 FVKESK. DNA of the CDR3: TGTGCCAGCAGCCCCCATACAGGGAAGGAGCAGTTCTTC. This codes for CASSPHTGKEQFF.

The chain joins TRBV5-4 to TRBJ2-1; a possible D gene is TRBD2 (6 bases). V lost 5 bases and J lost 0, with 12 bases in between. Per germline, CDR1 SGHNT and CDR2 YYREEE (reference sequence). This CDR3 has 15 amino acids. Written as DNA, the CDR3 is TGTGCCAGCAGGGTTAGCGGTAGCTCCTACAATGAGCAGTTCTTC. This gives the protein CASRVSGSSYNEQFF.

This chain links TRBV28 with TRBJ1-2; maybe TRBD1 (5 bases). V lost 7 bases and J 8 bases, leaving 20 bases between the germline ends. There are 14 residues in the CDR3. Germline values: CDR1 MDHEN, CDR2 SYDVKM. The CDR3 sequence is CASKDGREVAGYTF. The CDR3 DNA sequence: TGTGCCAGCAAGGACGGCAGGGAGGTCGCGGGCTACACCTTC.

This rearrangement joins TRBV19 to TRBJ2-1; TRBD2 is a possible D gene (5 bases). The CDR3 totals 17 residues. Germline assignment: CDR1 LNHDA and CDR2 SQIVND (reference sequence). V dropped 0 bases and J dropped 8 bases, with 20 bases sitting between them. Written as DNA, the CDR3 is TGTGCCAGTAGTATAGATGGGTCGGGATCGGGCCAGGATGAGCAGTTCTTC. Translated, it gives CASSIDGSGSGQDEQFF.

The CDR3 region is CASSYLGRSGDEAFF. CDR3 sequence (DNA): TGTGCCAGCAGTTATCTAGGTCGTTCGGGAGATGAAGCTTTCTTT. The chain couples TRBV6-2 or TRBV6-3 to TRBJ1-1; D is uncertain. Germline CDR1 reads MNHEY; CDR2 reads SVGEGT. The ends were cut back, 3 bases at V and 7 bases at J, with 18 bases in the middle. This CDR3 contains 15 residues.

The V and J genes are TRBV13 and TRBJ2-3; 11 bases are shared with TRBD2. Trimming took 5 bases from V and 0 from J; bases not matched to a gene: 7. The germline V gene encodes CDR1 PRHDT and CDR2 FYEKMQ (reference sequence). The CDR3 spans 17 residues. CDR3 residues: CASSPVGTSGSTDTQYF. DNA for the CDR3: TGTGCCAGCAGCCCCGTCGGGACTAGCGGTAGCACAGATACGCAGTATTTT.

The genes are TRBV4-2 and TRBJ1-1; D not resolved. Trimming took off 4 bases at V and 2 bases at J, with 14 bases between the two ends. Germline values: CDR1 LGHNA, CDR2 YNFKEQ. The CDR3 is made up of 15 amino acids. CDR3 in amino acids: CASSPYHSGNTEAFF. The CDR3 coding sequence is TGTGCCAGCAGCCCGTACCACAGTGGAAACACTGAAGCTTTCTTT.

The gene calls are TRBV11-2 and TRBJ2-4, with 8 bases that match TRBD1. J lost 8 bases, V lost 1 base, and 4 bases had no gene match. The germline V gene has CDR1 SGHAT and CDR2 FQNNGV. The CDR3 length is 14 residues. DNA of the CDR3: TGTGCCAGCAGCTTAGCGCAGGGGGCGGACATTCAGTACTTC. Its protein is CASSLAQGADIQYF.

The rearrangement uses TRBV2 and TRBJ1-6; D might be TRBD1 (6 bases). V lost 6 bases to trimming and J lost 0 bases, with 12 bases between them. CDR3 length equals 16 residues. Germline values: CDR1 SNHLY, CDR2 FYNNEI. The CDR3 is CASRDGQHSYNSPLHF. The CDR3 DNA reads TGTGCCAGCAGAGACGGACAGCACTCCTATAATTCACCCCTCCACTTT.

The chain joins TRBV6-5 to TRBJ1-6, with TRBD1 identical over 9 bases. The CDR3 is made up of 14 amino acids. V shed 6 bases, J shed 7 bases, and the junction held 4 bases outside the gene matches. CDR1 is MNHEY and CDR2 is SVGAGI in the germline V gene. The CDR3 nucleotides are TGTGCCAGCAGCCGGGACAGGGCGAATTCACCCCTCCACTTT. It is translated as CASSRDRANSPLHF.

The chain carries TRBV7-8 and TRBJ1-2; the match to TRBD1 covers 7 bases. The V gene's germline CDR1 is SGHVS and CDR2 FQNEAQ. J lost 6 bases, V lost 3 bases, and 7 bases had no gene match. The length of the CDR3 is 14 residues. The CDR3 is CASSFGTAEDGYTF. The CDR3 DNA reads as TGTGCCAGCAGCTTCGGGACAGCAGAAGATGGCTACACCTTC.

V and J are TRBV11-1 and TRBJ2-1; D unclear. This CDR3 region has 18 residues. CDR1 SGHAT and CDR2 FQDESV come from the germline V gene (reference sequence). The V and J ends lost 0 bases and 0 bases respectively, with 15 bases between them. CDR3 region: CASSLAQLTVGSYNEQFF. In DNA, the CDR3 is TGTGCCAGCAGCTTAGCCCAACTCACGGTCGGCTCCTACAATGAGCAGTTCTTC.

The rearrangement links TRBV5-4 to TRBJ2-1; D gene unclear. The CDR3 is made up of 13 amino acids. The ends were cut back, 3 bases at V and 9 bases at J, with 13 bases in the middle. Germline assignment: CDR1 SGHNT and CDR2 YYREEE (reference sequence). The CDR3 DNA follows: TGTGCCAGCAGCTCGACTGCCACGGGTGAGCAGTTCTTC. Amino acids: CASSSTATGEQFF.

This clone appeared a single time. V and J are TRBV7-9 and TRBJ2-2, with 10 bases that match TRBD1. V dropped 5 bases and J dropped 6; count of bases not matched to a gene: 9. The V gene's germline CDR1 is SEHNR and CDR2 FQNEAQ (reference sequence). The CDR3 runs to 16 residues. The CDR3 DNA is TGTGCCAGCAGCAAGCCGGGACAGGGGATCCCCGGGGAGCTGTTTTTT. It yields the protein CASSKPGQGIPGELFF.

The rearrangement links TRBV28 to TRBJ1-1; D unresolved. CDR1 and CDR2 (germline): MDHEN, SYDVKM. The length of the CDR3 is 14 residues. V was pared by 7 bases and J by 5 bases, with 17 bases between. The CDR3 sequence: CASKLYLGGTEAFF. DNA of the CDR3: TGTGCCAGCAAATTATACCTCGGAGGGACTGAAGCTTTCTTT. Together with reference TRBV28 and TRBJ1-1, the CDR3 gives the full variable domain: DVKVTQSSRYLVKRTGEKVFLECVQDMDHENMFWYRQDPGLGLRLIYFSYDVKMKEKGDIPEGYSVSREKKERFSLILESASTNQTSMYLCASKLYLGGTEAFFGQGTRLTVV.

The V and J genes are TRBV4-1 and TRBJ1-5, with D uncertain. V dropped 3 bases and J dropped 2 bases, with 17 bases sitting between them. The CDR3 extends over 17 amino acids. Germline CDR1 reads MGHRA; CDR2 reads YSYEKL. CDR3 sequence: CASSQVPLLRGNQPQHF. The CDR3 DNA reads TGCGCCAGCAGCCAGGTCCCTCTTCTGCGGGGCAATCAGCCCCAGCATTTT.

The chain links TRBV23-1 to TRBJ2-2; TRBD2 matches at 7 bases. TRBV23-1 is filed as an ORF, its function uncertain. Trimming cost V 2 bases and J 5 bases; bases outside gene matches: 8. The CDR3 is 16 residues long. The CDR3 DNA follows: TGCGCCAGCAGTCAAGGGGGGGAAAGTGGAACCGGGGAGCTGTTTTTT. Its translation is CASSQGGESGTGELFF.

In this sample, this clone turned up once. V is TRBV7-2 and J is TRBJ2-3; 10 bases map to TRBD2. Germline-derived CDR1 and CDR2 are SGHTA and FQGNSA. The CDR3 length is 15 residues. V lost 3 bases, J lost 4 bases, and 4 bases stayed unmatched. CDR3 residues: CASSFSGRRSDTQYF. CDR3 DNA: TGTGCCAGCAGCTTTAGCGGGAGGAGGTCAGATACGCAGTATTTT.

The chain couples TRBV7-9 to TRBJ2-3; D perhaps matches TRBD1 (6 bases). The CDR3 covers 15 residues. The germline V and J ends were trimmed by 9 bases and 0 bases, with 16 bases remaining between them. Germline V lookup: CDR1 SEHNR, CDR2 FQNEAQ (reference sequence). The DNA of the CDR3 is TGTGCCAGTGCGGTAGGACAGCCTAGCACAGATACGCAGTATTTT. It yields the protein CASAVGQPSTDTQYF.

This clone was counted once. J is TRBJ1-2 and V is TRBV6-1; 9 bases map to TRBD1. CDR3 length equals 14 residues. V shed 3 bases, J shed 4 bases, and the junction held 3 bases outside the gene matches. Germline CDR1 reads MNHNS; CDR2 reads SASEGT. The chain's CDR3 is CASSDTGGAYGYTF. For the CDR3, the DNA is TGTGCCAGCAGTGACACAGGGGGCGCCTATGGCTACACCTTC.

The chain joins TRBV4-1 to TRBJ2-7, with unresolved D. Germline-derived CDR1 and CDR2 are MGHRA and YSYEKL. The CDR3 has 14 amino acids. The germline V and J ends were trimmed by 0 bases and 1 base, with 7 bases remaining between them. In DNA, the CDR3 is TGCGCCAGCAGCCAAGATCTCGTTTCCTACGAGCAGTACTTC. Encoded protein: CASSQDLVSYEQYF.

J is TRBJ1-4 and V is TRBV30; D is perhaps TRBD1 (5 bases). Germline V gene sequence: CDR1 GTSNPN, CDR2 SVGIG (reference sequence). The germline V and J ends were trimmed by 1 base and 3 bases, with 6 bases remaining between them. This CDR3 region has 13 residues. The chain's CDR3 is CAWSAGPNEKLFF. The CDR3, as DNA: TGTGCCTGGAGTGCAGGGCCTAATGAAAAACTGTTTTTT.

The chain combines TRBV7-9 with TRBJ2-1; tentative D call: TRBD2 (6 bases). Trimming took off 5 bases at V and 9 bases at J, with 20 bases between the two ends. The CDR3 loop spans 15 amino acids. Germline V lookup: CDR1 SEHNR, CDR2 FQNEAQ (reference sequence). The CDR3 coding sequence is TGTGCCAGCAGCCCCGCGACGGGGGAATTGGGTGAGCAGTTCTTC. Translation gives CASSPATGELGEQFF.